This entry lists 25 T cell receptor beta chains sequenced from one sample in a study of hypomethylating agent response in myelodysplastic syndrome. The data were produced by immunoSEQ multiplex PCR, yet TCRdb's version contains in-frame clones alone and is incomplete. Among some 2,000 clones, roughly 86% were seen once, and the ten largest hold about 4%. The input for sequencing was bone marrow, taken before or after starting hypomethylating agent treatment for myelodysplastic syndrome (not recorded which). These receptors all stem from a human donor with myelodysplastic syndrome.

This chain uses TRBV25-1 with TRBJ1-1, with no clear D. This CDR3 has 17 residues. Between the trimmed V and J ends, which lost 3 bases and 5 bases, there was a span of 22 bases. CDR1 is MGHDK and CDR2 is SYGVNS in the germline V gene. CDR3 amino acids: CASSDPSMDGLGTEAFF. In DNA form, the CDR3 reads TGTGCCAGCAGTGACCCGTCGATGGACGGGTTGGGGACTGAAGCTTTCTTT.

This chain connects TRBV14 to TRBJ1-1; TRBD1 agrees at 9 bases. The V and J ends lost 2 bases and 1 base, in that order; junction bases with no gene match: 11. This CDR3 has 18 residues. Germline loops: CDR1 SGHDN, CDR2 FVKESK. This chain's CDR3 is CASSQTPGQGAPNTEAFF. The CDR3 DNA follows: TGTGCCAGCAGCCAAACACCGGGACAGGGAGCCCCGAACACTGAAGCTTTCTTT.

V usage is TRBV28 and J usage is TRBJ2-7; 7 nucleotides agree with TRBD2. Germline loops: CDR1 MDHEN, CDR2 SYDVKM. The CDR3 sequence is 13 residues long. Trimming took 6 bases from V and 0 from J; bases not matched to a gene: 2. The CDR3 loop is CASRGTTSYEQYF. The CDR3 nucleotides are TGTGCCAGCAGGGGGACTACCTCCTACGAGCAGTACTTC.

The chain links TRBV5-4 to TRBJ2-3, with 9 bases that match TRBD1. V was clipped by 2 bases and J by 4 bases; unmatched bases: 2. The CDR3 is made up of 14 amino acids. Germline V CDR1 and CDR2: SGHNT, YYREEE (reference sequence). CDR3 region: CASSFWTGADTQYF. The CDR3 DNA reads TGTGCCAGCAGCTTTTGGACAGGGGCAGATACGCAGTATTTT.

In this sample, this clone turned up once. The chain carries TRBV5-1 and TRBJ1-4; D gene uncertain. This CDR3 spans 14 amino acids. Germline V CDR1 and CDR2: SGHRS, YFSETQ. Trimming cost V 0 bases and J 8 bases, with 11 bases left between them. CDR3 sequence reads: CASSLAAGDEKLFF. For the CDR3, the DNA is TGCGCCAGCAGCTTGGCGGCAGGAGACGAAAAACTGTTTTTT. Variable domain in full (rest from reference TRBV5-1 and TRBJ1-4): KAGVTQTPRYLIKTRGQQVTLSCSPISGHRSVSWYQQTPGQGLQFLFEYFSETQRNKGNFPGRFSGRQFSNSRSEMNVSTLELGDSALYLCASSLAAGDEKLFFGSGTQLSVL.

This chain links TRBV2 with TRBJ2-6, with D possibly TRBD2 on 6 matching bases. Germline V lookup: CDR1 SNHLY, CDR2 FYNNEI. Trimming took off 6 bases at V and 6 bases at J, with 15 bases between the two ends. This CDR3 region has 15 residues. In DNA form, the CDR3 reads TGTGCCAGCAGACCTGGGGGGTATGAGGCCAACGTCCTGACTTTC. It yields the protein CASRPGGYEANVLTF.

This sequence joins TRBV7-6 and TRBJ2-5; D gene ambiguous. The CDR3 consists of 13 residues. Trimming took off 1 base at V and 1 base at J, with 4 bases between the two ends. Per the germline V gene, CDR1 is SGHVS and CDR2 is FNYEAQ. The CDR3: CASSLGIQETQYF. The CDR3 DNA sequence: TGTGCCAGCAGCTTAGGCATCCAAGAGACCCAGTACTTC.

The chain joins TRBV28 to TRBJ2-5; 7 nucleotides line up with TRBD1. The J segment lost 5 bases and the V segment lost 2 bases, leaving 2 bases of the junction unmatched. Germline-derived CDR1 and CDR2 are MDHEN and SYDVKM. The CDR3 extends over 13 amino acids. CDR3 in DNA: TGTGCCAGCAGTTTAACAGGGGAGGAGACCCAGTACTTC. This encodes CASSLTGEETQYF.

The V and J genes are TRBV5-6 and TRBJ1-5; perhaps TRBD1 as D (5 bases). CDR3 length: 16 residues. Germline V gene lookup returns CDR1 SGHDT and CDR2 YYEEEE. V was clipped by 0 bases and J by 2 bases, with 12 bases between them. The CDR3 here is CASSLALGAGNQPQHF. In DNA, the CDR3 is TGTGCCAGCAGCTTGGCGCTCGGGGCGGGCAATCAGCCCCAGCATTTT. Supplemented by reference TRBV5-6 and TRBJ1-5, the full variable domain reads DAGVTQSPTHLIKTRGQQVTLRCSPKSGHDTVSWYQQALGQGPQFIFQYYEEEERQRGNFPDRFSGHQFPNYSSELNVNALLLGDSALYLCASSLALGAGNQPQHFGDGTRLSIL.

This CDR3 is CASSQGGGTRTEAFF. In DNA form, the CDR3 reads TGTGCCAGCAGCCAAGGGGGAGGGACCAGAACTGAAGCTTTCTTT. V is TRBV4-2 and J is TRBJ1-1, with D perhaps TRBD1 (5 bases). From germline, CDR1 is LGHNA and CDR2 YNFKEQ. The CDR3 loop spans 15 amino acids. The germline V and J ends were trimmed by 1 base and 5 bases, with 14 bases remaining between them.

The CDR3 sequence is CASTLTGQGNQPQHF. The DNA of the CDR3 is TGTGCCAGTACCTTGACTGGACAGGGCAATCAGCCCCAGCATTTT. The gene calls are TRBV19 and TRBJ1-5, with TRBD1 identical over 7 bases. V lost 7 bases and J lost 2; bases outside the gene matches: 8. The CDR3 has 15 amino acids. In germline, CDR1 is LNHDA, CDR2 SQIVND (reference sequence).

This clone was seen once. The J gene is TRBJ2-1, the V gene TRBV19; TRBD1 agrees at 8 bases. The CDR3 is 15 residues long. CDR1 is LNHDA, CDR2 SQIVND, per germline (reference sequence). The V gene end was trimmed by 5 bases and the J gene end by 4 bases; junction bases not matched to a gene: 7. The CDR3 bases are TGTGCCAGTAGTTCCCAGGGGGCGAGATACAATGAGCAGTTCTTC. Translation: CASSSQGARYNEQFF. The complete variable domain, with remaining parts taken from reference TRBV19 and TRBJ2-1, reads DGGITQSPKYLFRKEGQNVTLSCEQNLNHDAMYWYRQDPGQGLRLIYYSQIVNDFQKGDIAEGYSVSREKKESFPLTVTSAQKNPTAFYLCASSSQGARYNEQFFGPGTRLTVL.

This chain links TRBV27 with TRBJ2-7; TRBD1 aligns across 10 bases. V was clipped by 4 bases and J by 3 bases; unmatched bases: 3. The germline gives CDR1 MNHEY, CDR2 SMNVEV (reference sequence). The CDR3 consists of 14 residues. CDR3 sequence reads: CASSSTGGVYEQYF. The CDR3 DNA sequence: TGTGCCAGCAGTTCGACAGGGGGCGTCTACGAGCAGTACTTC.

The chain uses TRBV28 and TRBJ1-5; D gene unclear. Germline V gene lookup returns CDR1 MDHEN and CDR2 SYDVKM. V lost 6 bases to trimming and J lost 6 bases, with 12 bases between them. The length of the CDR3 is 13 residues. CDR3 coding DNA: TGTGCCAGCAGCGCAACCCTGATTCAGCCCCAGCATTTT. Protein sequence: CASSATLIQPQHF.

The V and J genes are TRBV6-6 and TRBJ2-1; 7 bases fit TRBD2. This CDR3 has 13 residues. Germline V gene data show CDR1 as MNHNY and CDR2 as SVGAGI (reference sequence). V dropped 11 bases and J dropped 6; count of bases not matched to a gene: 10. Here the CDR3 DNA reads TGTGCCTGCGGGGAGGGCCCCCGCAATGAGCAGTTCTTC. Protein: CACGEGPRNEQFF.

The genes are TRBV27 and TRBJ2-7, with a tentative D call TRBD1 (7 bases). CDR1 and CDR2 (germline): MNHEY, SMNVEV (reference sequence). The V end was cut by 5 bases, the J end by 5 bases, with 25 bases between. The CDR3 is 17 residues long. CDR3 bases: TGTGCCAGCAGTCCAACCAGGGGGGCCCGGGAGAATGACGAGCAGTACTTC. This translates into CASSPTRGARENDEQYF.

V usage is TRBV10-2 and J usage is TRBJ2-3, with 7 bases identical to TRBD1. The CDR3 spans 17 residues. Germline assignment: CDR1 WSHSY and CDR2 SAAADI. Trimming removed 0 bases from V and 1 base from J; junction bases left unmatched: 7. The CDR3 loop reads CASSESSFGQGTDTQYF. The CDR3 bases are TGCGCCAGCAGTGAGTCGAGCTTCGGACAGGGCACAGATACGCAGTATTTT.

This chain's CDR3 is CAISEIGGQGDYNEQFF. Here the CDR3 DNA reads TGTGCCATCAGTGAAATTGGGGGGCAGGGGGACTACAATGAGCAGTTCTTC. The chain carries TRBV10-3 and TRBJ2-1, with D perhaps matching TRBD1 (7 bases). This CDR3 has 17 amino acids. V was pared by 3 bases and J by 3 bases, with 18 bases between. Germline V gives CDR1 ENHRY, CDR2 SYGVKD.

DNA of the CDR3: TGTGCCAGCAGCTTGATGTCTAGCGGGAGGGCCGCAAAGGGGTTCTTC. Residues: CASSLMSSGRAAKGFF. V and J are TRBV5-5 and TRBJ2-1; 12 positions match TRBD2. The CDR3 loop spans 16 amino acids. Germline values: CDR1 SGHKS, CDR2 YYEKEE (reference sequence). J lost 15 bases, V lost 1 base, and 14 bases had no gene match. The variable domain in full, with the rest retrieved from reference TRBV5-5 and TRBJ2-1, is DAGVTQSPTHLIKTRGQQVTLRCSPISGHKSVSWYQQVLGQGPQFIFQYYEKEERGRGNFPDRFSARQFPNYSSELNVNALLLGDSALYLCASSLMSSGRAAKGFFGPGTRLTVL.

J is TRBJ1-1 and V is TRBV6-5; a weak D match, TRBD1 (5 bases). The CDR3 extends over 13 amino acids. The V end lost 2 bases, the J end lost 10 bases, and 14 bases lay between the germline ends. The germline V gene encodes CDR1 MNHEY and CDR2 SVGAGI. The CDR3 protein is CASSYRRGRRAFF. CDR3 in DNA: TGTGCCAGCAGTTACCGTCGGGGGAGACGAGCTTTCTTT.

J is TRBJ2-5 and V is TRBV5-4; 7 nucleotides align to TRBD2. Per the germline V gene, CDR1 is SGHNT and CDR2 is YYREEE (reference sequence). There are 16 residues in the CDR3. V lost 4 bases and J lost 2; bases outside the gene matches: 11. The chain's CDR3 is CASSTLHAGVQETQYF. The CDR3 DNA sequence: TGTGCCAGCAGCACCCTGCACGCGGGAGTACAAGAGACCCAGTACTTC.

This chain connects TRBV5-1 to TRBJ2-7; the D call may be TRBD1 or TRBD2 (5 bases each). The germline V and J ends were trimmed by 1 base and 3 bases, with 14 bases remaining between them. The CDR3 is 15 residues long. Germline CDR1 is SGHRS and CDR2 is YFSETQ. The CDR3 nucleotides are TGCGCCAGCAGCTTGTCCCTAGGGACCCACTACGAGCAGTACTTC. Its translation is CASSLSLGTHYEQYF.

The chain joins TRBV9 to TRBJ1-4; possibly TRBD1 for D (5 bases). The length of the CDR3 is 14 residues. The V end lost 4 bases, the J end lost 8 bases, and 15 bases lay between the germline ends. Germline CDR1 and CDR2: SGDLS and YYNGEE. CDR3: CASSTQARGEKLFF. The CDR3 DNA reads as TGTGCCAGCAGCACACAGGCCCGAGGGGAAAAACTGTTTTTT. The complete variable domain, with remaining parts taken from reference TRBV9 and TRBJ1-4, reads DSGVTQTPKHLITATGQRVTLRCSPRSGDLSVYWYQQSLDQGLQFLIQYYNGEERAKGNILERFSAQQFPDLHSELNLSSLELGDSALYFCASSTQARGEKLFFGSGTQLSVL.

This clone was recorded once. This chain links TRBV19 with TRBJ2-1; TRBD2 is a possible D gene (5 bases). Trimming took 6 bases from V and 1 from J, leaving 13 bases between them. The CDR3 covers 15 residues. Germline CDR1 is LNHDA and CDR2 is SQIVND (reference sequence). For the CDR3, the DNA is TGTGCCAGTAGCGCGGACTCTAGGTCCTACAATGAGCAGTTCTTC. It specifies CASSADSRSYNEQFF.

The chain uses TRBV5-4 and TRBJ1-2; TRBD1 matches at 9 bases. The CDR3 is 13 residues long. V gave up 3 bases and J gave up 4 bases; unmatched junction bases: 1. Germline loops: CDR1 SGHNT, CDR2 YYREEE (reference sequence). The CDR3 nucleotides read TGTGCCAGCAGCTCGACAGGGGGCTATGGCTACACCTTC. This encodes CASSSTGGYGYTF.